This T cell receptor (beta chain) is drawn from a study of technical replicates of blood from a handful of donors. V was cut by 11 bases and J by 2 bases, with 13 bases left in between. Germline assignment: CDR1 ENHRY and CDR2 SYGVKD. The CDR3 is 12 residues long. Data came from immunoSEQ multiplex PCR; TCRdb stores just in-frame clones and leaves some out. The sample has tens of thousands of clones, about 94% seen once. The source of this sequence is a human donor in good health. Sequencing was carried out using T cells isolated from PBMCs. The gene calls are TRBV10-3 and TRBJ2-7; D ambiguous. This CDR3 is CAVTATAYEQYF. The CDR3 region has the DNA TGTGCCGTTACTGCTACGGCCTACGAGCAGTACTTC.